Listed here are 8 T cell receptor beta chains from one sample, sequenced in a study of blood T cell repertoires in COVID-19 (dated by TCRdb to 2020 to 2022). The library relied on the immunoSEQ multiplex PCR assay. Not all clones reach the TCRdb copy of this immuneACCESS table, which keeps in-frame sequences only. Checked studies attribute under half of the gap to unresolved V genes and leave the rest unexplained. In this sample the table shows some 250,000 clones, under 90% of which occur a single time. The ten largest clones capture around 4% of the sample. Sequenced sample: peripheral blood. The receptors stem from a man aged 55 to 70 with acute or convalescent COVID-19.

Concerning this clone itself: The germline gene is not matched at one end of the junction; a read error may be the cause. The chain's CDR3 is CASSLGVGLAGPLIF. CDR3 DNA sequence: TGTGCCAGCAGCTTGGGGGTGGGGCTAGCGGGCCCTCTGATCTTC. This rearrangement joins TRBV7-9 to TRBJ2-1, with 8 nucleotides matching TRBD2. CDR1 and CDR2 from the germline V gene are SEHNR and FQNEAQ (reference sequence). The length of the CDR3 is 15 residues.

V usage is TRBV3-1 (or the pseudogene TRBV3-2) and J usage is TRBJ2-1; 9 nucleotides line up with TRBD1. This CDR3 is 16 amino acids long. Trimming removed 1 base from V and 5 bases from J; junction bases left unmatched: 6. The germline V gene has CDR1 LGHDT and CDR2 YNNKEL (reference sequence). The CDR3 nucleotides are TGTGCCAGCAGCCAAGCTCGGACAGGGGCAGACAATGAGCAGTTCTTC. This encodes CASSQARTGADNEQFF.

A remark on this clone: The sample contains more than one DNA sequence encoding this CDR3. The chain couples TRBV3-1 (or the pseudogene TRBV3-2) to TRBJ2-7; D is possibly TRBD1 (6 bases). V lost 4 bases to trimming and J lost 6 bases, with 7 bases between them. The CDR3 covers 11 residues. The germline V gene has CDR1 LGHDT and CDR2 YNNKEL (reference sequence). The CDR3 here is CASSLGGEQYF. As DNA, the CDR3 is TGTGCCAGCAGCCTAGGGGGCGAGCAGTACTTC.

The rearrangement joins TRBV7-3 to TRBJ2-1; D gene ambiguous. There are 11 residues in the CDR3. Trimming removed 5 bases at V and 6 bases at J, with 5 bases between. Germline CDR1 and CDR2: SGHTA and FQGTGA. CDR3 residues: CASSPGNEQFF. CDR3 nucleotides: TGTGCCAGCAGCCCCGGCAATGAGCAGTTCTTC.

The rearrangement joins TRBV6-2 or TRBV6-3 to TRBJ2-3; 14 positions agree with TRBD2. The junction had 12 bases not matched to a gene; V was cut back by 2 bases and J by 2 bases. Germline loops: CDR1 MNHEY, CDR2 SVGEGT. The CDR3 has 20 amino acids. The CDR3 reads CASSYLGLAGGPPNTDTQYF. The CDR3 DNA sequence: TGTGCCAGCAGTTACCTTGGACTAGCGGGAGGTCCACCTAACACAGATACGCAGTATTTT.

The J gene is TRBJ1-2, the V gene TRBV5-1; D gene uncertain. The CDR3 is 12 residues long. Deletions cut 5 bases from V and 5 bases from J, with 10 bases between. The germline gives CDR1 SGHRS, CDR2 YFSETQ. DNA of the CDR3: TGCGCCAGCAGGTCTGGGGAGTATGGCTACACCTTC. This gives the protein CASRSGEYGYTF. Full variable domain (rest looked up from reference TRBV5-1 and TRBJ1-2): KAGVTQTPRYLIKTRGQQVTLSCSPISGHRSVSWYQQTPGQGLQFLFEYFSETQRNKGNFPGRFSGRQFSNSRSEMNVSTLELGDSALYLCASRSGEYGYTFGSGTRLTVV.

In its sample, this clone was seen once. The rearrangement links TRBV6-5 to TRBJ1-4, with D perhaps matching TRBD1 (5 bases). The CDR3 covers 15 residues. V was trimmed by 0 bases and J by 8 bases, leaving 13 bases between them. Germline loops: CDR1 MNHEY, CDR2 SVGAGI. CDR3 in DNA: TGTGCCAGCAGTTACTCGGGGCAGGGTGGGGAAAAACTGTTTTTT. Translating it yields CASSYSGQGGEKLFF.

The gene calls are TRBV9 and TRBJ1-1, with D maybe TRBD1 (5 bases). Germline V gene lookup returns CDR1 SGDLS and CDR2 YYNGEE. The CDR3 runs 14 residues. V was pared by 0 bases and J by 0 bases, with 6 bases between. CDR3 DNA sequence: TGTGCCAGCAGCGTAGAGGGGATGAACACTGAAGCTTTCTTT. Translated: CASSVEGMNTEAFF.